Listed below are T cell receptor beta chains from one sample, sequenced in a study of cytomegalovirus exposure and HLA in healthy donors. Clones were sequenced by immunoSEQ multiplex PCR, and TCRdb holds only the in-frame ones, with some missing. This table holds over 150,000 clones, over 70% found once. Input material: PBMCs. These receptors came from a man aged 25-45 years in good health and CMV-seropositive. CDR3s include the opening cysteine and the closing phenylalanine or tryptophan. A D gene is named only where the DNA matches it firmly. Size tells how often a clone was seen (once, few, many) or the class of an expanded clone, and some rows leave it out.

j_call: TRBJ1-1; d_call: .; clone_size: .; v_call: TRBV4-1; cdr3_nt: TGCGCCAGCAGCCAACGGACAATTGGCACTGAAGCTTTCTTT; cdr3_aa: CASSQRTIGTEAFF
j_call: TRBJ2-3; d_call: TRBD2; clone_size: .; v_call: TRBV4-1; cdr3_nt: TGCGCCAGCAGCCAAGGGCTAGCGGGGGCCACAGATACGCAGTATTTT; cdr3_aa: CASSQGLAGATDTQYF
j_call: TRBJ1-2; d_call: .; clone_size: .; v_call: TRBV5-1; cdr3_nt: TGCGCCAGCAGCTTTTGGGGGCGAGCGGATGGCTACACCTTC; cdr3_aa: CASSFWGRADGYTF
j_call: TRBJ1-5; d_call: .; clone_size: .; v_call: TRBV6-1; cdr3_nt: TGTGCCAGCAGTGTGTCGGGAGGCAATCAGCCCCAGCATTTT; cdr3_aa: CASSVSGGNQPQHF
j_call: TRBJ1-1; d_call: TRBD1; clone_size: .; v_call: TRBV7-9; cdr3_nt: TGTGCCAGCATCGAGGGGGCTGGGAACACTGAAGCTTTCTTT; cdr3_aa: CASIEGAGNTEAFF
j_call: TRBJ2-3; d_call: .; clone_size: once; v_call: TRBV18; cdr3_nt: TGTGCCAGCTCCCCACGGGTGACTAGCACAGATACGCAGTATTTT; cdr3_aa: CASSPRVTSTDTQYF
j_call: TRBJ1-5; d_call: TRBD1; clone_size: .; v_call: TRBV2; cdr3_nt: TGTGCCAGCAGTGGACAGGGTGGCAATCAGCCCCAGCATTTT; cdr3_aa: CASSGQGGNQPQHF
j_call: TRBJ2-5; d_call: TRBD1; clone_size: .; v_call: TRBV27; cdr3_nt: TGTGCCAGCAGTTCGGCCCCTGGGACAGGGGTAAACCAAGAGACCCAGTACTTC; cdr3_aa: CASSSAPGTGVNQETQYF
j_call: TRBJ2-3; d_call: TRBD2; clone_size: .; v_call: TRBV7-2; cdr3_nt: TGTGCCAGCAGCCCACCGGGACTACAAGATACGCAGTATTTT; cdr3_aa: CASSPPGLQDTQYF
j_call: TRBJ2-7; d_call: TRBD2; clone_size: .; v_call: TRBV28; cdr3_nt: TGTGCCAGCAGTTCCCCGTCGACTAGCGGGAGTATCAACGAGCAGTACTTC; cdr3_aa: CASSSPSTSGSINEQYF
j_call: TRBJ2-2; d_call: TRBD2; clone_size: once; v_call: TRBV12-5; cdr3_nt: TGTGCTAGTGGTTTGGTAGGGCTAGCGGGAACCGGGGAGCTGTTTTTT; cdr3_aa: CASGLVGLAGTGELFF
j_call: TRBJ1-6; d_call: TRBD1; clone_size: .; v_call: TRBV6-4; cdr3_nt: TGTGCCAGCAGTGAAACCGGGACAGTGAGCAATTCACCCCTCCACTTT; cdr3_aa: CASSETGTVSNSPLHF
j_call: TRBJ2-7; d_call: TRBD1; clone_size: once; v_call: TRBV6-5; cdr3_nt: TGTGCCAGCACTCCGGGACAGGGGGCGTACGAGCAGTACTTC; cdr3_aa: CASTPGQGAYEQYF
j_call: TRBJ1-5; d_call: .; clone_size: .; v_call: TRBV7-2; cdr3_nt: TGTGCCAGCAGCCCTATGGGAGGGGGTGACACCAATCAGCCCCAGCATTTT; cdr3_aa: CASSPMGGGDTNQPQHF
j_call: TRBJ2-3; d_call: .; clone_size: .; v_call: TRBV5-8; cdr3_nt: TGTGCCAGCAGCTTGGCGGCCCGGTGGAGTCCCCGGAATACGCAGTATTTT; cdr3_aa: CASSLAARWSPRNTQYF
j_call: TRBJ1-2; d_call: TRBD1; clone_size: .; v_call: TRBV4-1; cdr3_nt: TGCGCCAGCAGCCAACCGGGACAGGGATCCTATGGCTACACCTTC; cdr3_aa: CASSQPGQGSYGYTF
j_call: TRBJ2-3; d_call: TRBD2; clone_size: .; v_call: TRBV5-1; cdr3_nt: TGCGCCAGCAGCTTTAGCGGGAGGGGGCCAGATACGCAGTATTTT; cdr3_aa: CASSFSGRGPDTQYF
j_call: TRBJ2-5; d_call: TRBD2; clone_size: .; v_call: TRBV5-4; cdr3_nt: TGTGCCAGCAGCTTCCCGCCCGGCGGGGTTGGCGGGGGGCAAGAGACCCAGTACTTC; cdr3_aa: CASSFPPGGVGGGQETQYF
j_call: TRBJ1-5; d_call: .; clone_size: .; v_call: TRBV23-1; cdr3_nt: TGCGCCAGCAGTCAAAGGGGGAGCAATCAGCCCCAGCATTTT; cdr3_aa: CASSQRGSNQPQHF
j_call: TRBJ1-2; d_call: .; clone_size: .; v_call: TRBV7-9; cdr3_nt: TGTGCCAGCAGCCAAGGGACCGGGAGCGGCTACACCTTC; cdr3_aa: CASSQGTGSGYTF
j_call: TRBJ2-7; d_call: .; clone_size: .; v_call: TRBV7-9; cdr3_nt: TGTGCCAGCAGCCAACCCGACAGCTCCTACGAGCAGTACTTC; cdr3_aa: CASSQPDSSYEQYF
j_call: TRBJ2-5; d_call: TRBD2; clone_size: .; v_call: TRBV5-4; cdr3_nt: TGTGCCAGCAGCTTTCTAGCGGGAGAAGGGACCCAGTACTTC; cdr3_aa: CASSFLAGEGTQYF
j_call: TRBJ1-4; d_call: TRBD1; clone_size: .; v_call: TRBV19; cdr3_nt: TGTGCCAGTAATAGCGAACAGGGGGCTAGGAATGAAAAACTGTTTTTT; cdr3_aa: CASNSEQGARNEKLFF
j_call: TRBJ2-7; d_call: TRBD1; clone_size: .; v_call: TRBV6-1; cdr3_nt: TGTGCCAGCAGTAACCGGGACAGTCTCTACGAGCAGTACTTC; cdr3_aa: CASSNRDSLYEQYF
j_call: TRBJ2-3; d_call: .; clone_size: .; v_call: TRBV5-1; cdr3_nt: TGCGCCAGCAGCTTGGATCCTTTGACAGATACGCAGTATTTT; cdr3_aa: CASSLDPLTDTQYF
j_call: TRBJ1-2; d_call: .; clone_size: .; v_call: TRBV5-8; cdr3_nt: TGTGCCAGCAGCGCGACAGGCCCCTATGGCTACACCTTC; cdr3_aa: CASSATGPYGYTF
j_call: TRBJ1-2; d_call: TRBD1; clone_size: .; v_call: TRBV7-6; cdr3_nt: TGTGCCAGCAGCTTAAGGACAGGTGCCTATGGCTACACCTTC; cdr3_aa: CASSLRTGAYGYTF
j_call: TRBJ2-3; d_call: TRBD1; clone_size: .; v_call: TRBV5-1; cdr3_nt: TGCGCCAGCAGCCCAGGGACAGGGAAAGATACGCAGTATTTT; cdr3_aa: CASSPGTGKDTQYF
j_call: TRBJ1-2; d_call: .; clone_size: .; v_call: TRBV7-9; cdr3_nt: TGTTCCAGCAGCTTCCTAGGCCAAGGCTACACCTTC; cdr3_aa: CSSSFLGQGYTF
j_call: TRBJ1-1; d_call: .; clone_size: .; v_call: TRBV9; cdr3_nt: TGTGCCAGCAGCGTAGGGGGACTGATGAACACTGAAGCTTTCTTT; cdr3_aa: CASSVGGLMNTEAFF
j_call: TRBJ2-7; d_call: TRBD1; clone_size: .; v_call: TRBV19; cdr3_nt: TGTGCCACTAGACAGGGGGTCAGCTACGAGCAGTACTTC; cdr3_aa: CATRQGVSYEQYF
j_call: TRBJ2-2; d_call: .; clone_size: few; v_call: TRBV28; cdr3_nt: TGTGCCAGCACCCCCCTGCGTCGGACATTGAACACCGGGGAGCTGTTTTTT; cdr3_aa: CASTPLRRTLNTGELFF
j_call: TRBJ2-2; d_call: .; clone_size: .; v_call: TRBV19; cdr3_nt: TGTGCCAGTACCATACCCGGGACAAGGGGGGGGGAGCTGTTTTTT; cdr3_aa: CASTIPGTRGGELFF
j_call: TRBJ2-2; d_call: TRBD1; clone_size: .; v_call: TRBV25-1; cdr3_nt: TGTGCCAGCGGGACAGGGAACACCGGGGAGCTGTTTTTT; cdr3_aa: CASGTGNTGELFF
j_call: TRBJ1-3; d_call: .; clone_size: .; v_call: TRBV7-9; cdr3_nt: TGTGCCAGCAGCTTAGCCGCTGGAGAATCGATAGGCGGAAACACCATATATTTT; cdr3_aa: CASSLAAGESIGGNTIYF
j_call: TRBJ2-3; d_call: TRBD1; clone_size: .; v_call: TRBV5-6; cdr3_nt: TGTGCCAGCAGCTTACCGGGACAGGGGACAGATACGCAGTATTTT; cdr3_aa: CASSLPGQGTDTQYF
j_call: TRBJ2-2; d_call: TRBD2; clone_size: .; v_call: TRBV9; cdr3_nt: TGTGCCAGCAGCGTAGGGGCTTCGTGGACTAGCGTTTTTTCCGGGGAGCTGTTTTTT; cdr3_aa: CASSVGASWTSVFSGELFF